A single count supports the clone carrying this T cell receptor (beta chain). One junction end disagrees with the germline gene, perhaps due to a read error. This sample is part of a study of tumor-infiltrating lymphocytes in primary liver carcinoma. For the study at large: Spanning 30 to 69 years of age, the patients were men and women.

A constant-region primer served to make TCR beta cDNA from roughly 460 ng total RNA. Three nested multiplex PCR rounds of slightly modified ARM-PCR generated TCR beta libraries. TCRdb itself ran the multiplex PCR reads through MiXCR, one entry per CDR3 protein. The sample consists of around 20,000 distinct CDR3 sequences, 60% to 80% of them appearing once. Co-extraction yielded RNA and DNA from around 20-30 mg of unsorted bulk tissue. The material sequenced was liver tumor tissue from sampling region 4. The sample's subset: tumor region T4, right-lateral pole. The clonotype comes from a young woman with primary liver carcinoma and hepatitis B virus infection.

The CDR3 spells CASSRRDRNYSYKQYF. The DNA of the CDR3 is TGTGCCAGCAGCCGCCGGGACAGGAATTACTCCTACAAGCAATACTTC. The chain carries TRBV11-3 and TRBJ2-7; 8 bases map to TRBD1. Per the germline V gene, CDR1 is SGHNT and CDR2 is YENEEA. The CDR3 consists of 16 residues.